This TCR beta chain originates from a study of blood T cells in healthy people across ages (dated by TCRdb to 2013 to 2016). In the study overall: Template switching captured roughly one uniquely barcoded TCR beta cDNA molecule per two T cells in model experiments. For two donors (one aged 18 to 29 and one aged 80 or older), the study analyzed two additional independent replicas of 1 million unique cDNA reads from the same blood draw. Age-related changes in TCR beta repertoire diversity were measured in the study by deep sequencing normalized with unique cDNA molecular identifiers. To avoid experimental bias, donors of different ages were distributed randomly across sequencing lanes. The donors were split into four age groups: young (average 16 years), middle-aged (around 40), aged (approximately 60) and long-lived (more than 80). General study outcomes and caveats: Estimates of total diversity based on one million sequenced T cells were regarded as lower bounds and as underestimates. Compared with the aged group, more naive CD4+ T cells, fewer expanded clones and increased TCR diversity were shown by the long-lived group, suggesting age selection. Conclusive comparison of naive and antigen-experienced compartments was prevented by the profiling of bulk unsorted PBMCs. Donor CMV infection status was unknown, potentially confounding age-related changes in expanded clonotypes. Observed TCR beta diversity per million T cells fell roughly linearly with age, and a significant reduction was already apparent by age around 36. The percentage of naive T cells measured by flow cytometry correlated strongly with observed TCR beta diversity.

Trimmed from V: 6 bases; trimmed from J: 5 bases; junction bases lacking a gene match: 8. From the germline V gene, CDR1 is MDHEN and CDR2 is SYDVKM. From its cysteine to its phenylalanine, the CDR3 spans 15 amino acids. Only the CDR3 DNA stays, 45 bases, in frame from base 1. Of note for this clonotype: Its antigen specificity is not known. One base away there is no much larger clone; base qualities are not given.

Library generation was performed with 5' RACE. These reads were obtained on an Illumina HiSeq 2500. A second PCR of roughly 7 to 12 cycles was performed with a sample-barcoded 5' primer and a J-beta primer mix. A unique molecular identifier was introduced onto each TCR beta cDNA molecule by a template-switch 5' adaptor carrying 12 random nucleotides. At least 3 million CDR3-containing paired-end reads were obtained from each sample. First-strand cDNA was synthesized from all RNA with the Mint cDNA synthesis kit, primed by a TRBC-specific oligonucleotide. Following uracil-DNA glycosylase treatment, a first 18-cycle PCR with universal primers M1SS and BC2_uni_R was performed on all cDNA. Per the source publication's procedure: For normalization, 1 million high-quality reads, each with a distinct molecular identifier, were randomly selected from each sample. Instead of being binned into consensus sequences, reads with shared molecular identifiers were discarded. MiTCR, set to a Q25 quality threshold and the strictest error-elimination algorithm, was used for CDR3 identification, clonotype clustering and error correction. Lower-bound total TCR beta diversity was estimated with a nonparametric unseen species model using Euler transformation. TCRdb applied fastp at Q25 and MiXCR to the public reads, then kept only in-frame beta chains. Rows matching on CDR3 protein sequence are summarized as one entry with the most common DNA and genes. The V and J calls here are based on TCRdb, not the publication. For this sample the table gives 600,000 or so distinct CDR3 sequences, of which under 30% were detected only once. The ten largest clones add up to more than 15% of the sample.

Donors were 39 systemically healthy Caucasian individuals from Russia aged roughly 6 to 95 years. About 9.1 milliliters of peripheral blood were collected from each donor into EDTA-treated Vacutainer tubes. Ficoll-Paque density-gradient centrifugation was used to isolate PBMCs, with at least 7 million per sample. Total RNA was extracted from PBMCs with Trizol reagent, with at least 5.5 micrograms obtained per sample. The percentages of naive CD45RAhigh/CD27high T cells were determined by flow cytometry on a PBMC aliquot from every donor. The chain employs TRBV28 and TRBJ2-3, and 10 junction bases match TRBD1. Material for sequencing was blood. This TCR was recovered from a woman over 75 in good health. The nucleotide sequence reads TGTGCCAGCAGGGGGGACAGGGGATACGAAGATACGCAGTATTTT. The encoded protein is CASRGDRGYEDTQYF.